The 26 T cell receptor beta chains listed next were all sequenced from one sample in a study of regulatory T cells in long-lasting Graves disease. Arm-PCR of CDR3 regions and iRepertoire HTBI primers were the basis on which TCR beta libraries were built. Each CDR3 protein is one row after TCRdb ran MiXCR on the multiplex PCR reads. The sample holds about 450,000 distinct CDR3 sequences, 23% seen once. The time point is: persistent/refractory GD, antithyroid drugs over 5 years with positive TRAb. The TCR library used RNA extracted from PBMCs. This sample comprised peripheral blood mononuclear cells (PBMCs), obtained when the disease was refractory, from a patient treated with antithyroid drugs. The receptors derive from a female donor with Graves disease.

This chain uses TRBV20-1 with TRBJ2-7, with TRBD2 matching over 14 bases. Trimming took 4 bases from V and 6 from J; bases not matched to a gene: 11. Looked up from germline, CDR1 is DFQATT and CDR2 is SNEGSKA (reference sequence). The CDR3 is made up of 16 amino acids. The CDR3, as DNA: TGCAGTGCTAACGTGTTGGGACTAGCGGGAGTGGGCGAGCAGTACTTC. This sequence encodes CSANVLGLAGVGEQYF.

Comments on this clonotype: This could be a read error, since a much larger clone is one nucleotide away. This is likely a read error, given that the CDR3 carries no conserved phenylalanine or tryptophan at its end. The J gene is TRBJ1-5, the V gene TRBV24-1; D remains unclear. Germline CDR1 reads KGHDR; CDR2 reads SFDVKD. The V end was cut by 5 bases, the J end by 2 bases, with 6 bases between. The CDR3 spans 13 residues. The CDR3 bases are TGTGCCACCAGTGCAGGTGGCAATCAGCCCCAGCATTCT. It is translated as CATSAGGNQPQHS.

This clonotype was recorded at least ten times. The rearrangement links TRBV20-1 to TRBJ2-5, with D uncertain. V lost 2 bases and J 4 bases, leaving 8 bases between the germline ends. The CDR3 is 12 residues long. CDR1 and CDR2 (germline): DFQATT, SNEGSKA (reference sequence). In DNA, the CDR3 is TGCAGTGCTAGATCCGTACCAGAGACCCAGTACTTC. Protein sequence: CSARSVPETQYF.

The chain combines TRBV18 with TRBJ2-2, with D possibly matching TRBD1 (6 bases). From germline, CDR1 is KGHSH and CDR2 LQKENI. Trimming took off 2 bases at V and 4 bases at J, with 11 bases between the two ends. The length of the CDR3 is 15 residues. CDR3 residues: CASSPGTIRTGELFF. The DNA for the CDR3 is TGTGCCAGCTCACCAGGGACAATTCGCACCGGGGAGCTGTTTTTT.

This clonotype has more than one count but fewer than ten. The chain joins TRBV5-5 to TRBJ1-1; D might be TRBD1 (5 bases). V was shortened by 3 bases and J by 8 bases, with 14 bases between the two germline ends. The CDR3 extends over 13 amino acids. Germline V CDR1 and CDR2: SGHKS, YYEKEE (reference sequence). The DNA for the CDR3 is TGTGCCAGCAGCTCGGGAGGGCAGGGCGAAGCTTTCTTT. The encoded protein is CASSSGGQGEAFF.

The rearrangement links TRBV7-2 to TRBJ1-1, with D perhaps TRBD1 (6 bases). The CDR3 runs to 14 residues. Germline CDR1 and CDR2: SGHTA and FQGNSA. V shed 10 bases and J shed 7 bases, with 22 bases lying between them. The DNA of the CDR3 is TGTGCCACCGAGCCGGGACACTCAACAGGTGAAGCTTTCTTT. Its protein is CATEPGHSTGEAFF. Drawing the rest from reference TRBV7-2 and TRBJ1-1, the complete variable domain is GAGVSQSPSNKVTEKGKDVELRCDPISGHTALYWYRQSLGQGLEFLIYFQGNSAPDKSGLPSDRFSAERTGGSVSTLTIQRTQQEDSAVYLCATEPGHSTGEAFFGQGTRLTVV.

In this sample, this clonotype turned up a few times. The chain combines TRBV10-3 with TRBJ1-1; D gene ambiguous. CDR3 length: 14 amino acids. V shed 3 bases and J shed 1 base, with 9 bases lying between them. Looked up from germline, CDR1 is ENHRY and CDR2 is SYGVKD. CDR3: CAISEVRKNTEAFF. In DNA, the CDR3 is TGTGCCATCAGTGAAGTCAGAAAGAACACTGAAGCTTTCTTT.

This clonotype occurred a few times. The chain is built from TRBV6-1 and TRBJ1-3, with D possibly matching TRBD1 (5 bases). CDR3 size: 15 residues. V was shortened by 4 bases and J by 0 bases, with 10 bases between the two germline ends. CDR1 and CDR2 (germline): MNHNS, SASEGT. DNA for the CDR3: TGTGCCAGCAGTGCCGAAGACAGCTCTGGAAACACCATATATTTT. It yields the protein CASSAEDSSGNTIYF.

This clonotype was counted at least ten times. The rearrangement uses TRBV6-1 and TRBJ1-1; D call uncertain. CDR1 and CDR2 (germline): MNHNS, SASEGT. There are 14 residues in the CDR3. Between the trimmed V and J ends, which lost 1 base and 9 bases, there was a span of 15 bases. The CDR3 nucleotides are TGTGCCAGCAGTGAAGAGGGCAGAGGGCCGAAAGCTTTCTTT. Encoded protein: CASSEEGRGPKAFF.

Ten or more counts support this clonotype. This rearrangement joins TRBV28 to TRBJ1-2; 12 bases line up with TRBD1. This CDR3 region has 15 residues. The V and J ends lost 5 bases and 8 bases, in that order; junction bases with no gene match: 9. Looked up from germline, CDR1 is MDHEN and CDR2 is SYDVKM. CDR3: CASSIPGQGARGYTF. In DNA form, the CDR3 reads TGTGCCAGCAGTATTCCGGGACAGGGGGCGCGGGGCTACACCTTC.

This clonotype was counted a few times. This chain joins TRBV11-2 and TRBJ2-6; tentatively, D is TRBD2 (6 bases). The CDR3 is 16 residues long. Trimming stripped 1 base from V and 2 bases from J, with 9 bases between. Germline assignment: CDR1 SGHAT and CDR2 FQNNGV. The CDR3 loop is CASSLAPGAGANVLTF. The CDR3 nucleotides read TGTGCCAGCAGCTTAGCCCCGGGGGCTGGGGCCAACGTCCTGACTTTC.

This clonotype showed up many times. A read error may produce the germline difference seen at one junction end. The CDR3 DNA is TGTGCCAGCTCACCTCAGGGGACAGCAGGCCACTTC. This encodes CASSPQGTAGHF. The J gene is TRBJ2-7, the V gene TRBV18, with 7 bases lining up with TRBD1. The CDR3 extends over 12 amino acids. Germline-derived CDR1 and CDR2 are KGHSH and LQKENI. The variable domain in full, completed from reference TRBV18 and TRBJ2-7, reads NAGVMQNPRHLVRRRGQEARLRCSPMKGHSHVYWYRQLPEEGLKFMVYLQKENIIDESGMPKERFSAEFPKEGPSILRIQQVVRGDSAAYFCASSPQGTAGHFGPGTRLTVT.

This clonotype was seen ten or more times. The chain has TRBV27 and TRBJ1-2; a weak D match, TRBD1 (6 bases). CDR1 is MNHEY, CDR2 SMNVEV, per germline (reference sequence). Trimming took 5 bases from V and 5 from J, leaving 15 bases between them. The CDR3 runs 14 residues. CDR3 bases: TGTGCCAGCAGTCGACAGGTCGGGACTTATGGCTACACCTTC. Its translation: CASSRQVGTYGYTF.

This clonotype was counted between two and nine times. J is TRBJ2-3 and V is TRBV10-3; D is uncertain. The CDR3 length is 15 residues. The V end lost 10 bases, the J end lost 0 bases, and 17 bases lay between the germline ends. The germline gives CDR1 ENHRY, CDR2 SYGVKD. The CDR3 nucleotides read TGTGCCACCTACGGTTCGGCCCTTAGCACAGATACGCAGTATTTT. Protein sequence: CATYGSALSTDTQYF.

The chain employs TRBV7-2 and TRBJ2-3; D ambiguous. The CDR3 has 14 amino acids. Germline CDR1 reads SGHTA; CDR2 reads FQGNSA. Between the trimmed V and J ends, which lost 2 bases and 4 bases, there was a span of 10 bases. CDR3 protein: CASSLLWLADTQYF. CDR3 coding DNA: TGTGCCAGCAGCTTACTGTGGCTAGCAGATACGCAGTATTTT.

The rearrangement joins TRBV3-1 to TRBJ1-2; no definite D call. This CDR3 comprises 13 residues. Trimming cost V 11 bases and J 4 bases, with 17 bases left between them. Germline assignment: CDR1 LGHDT and CDR2 YNNKEL (reference sequence). In DNA, the CDR3 is TGTGCCGTCGCCGTCCCCGGCGGCTATGGCTACACCTTC. As protein: CAVAVPGGYGYTF.

This clonotype was seen ten or more times. The CDR3 region has the DNA TGTGCCACCAACACCGGACAGGCTCTTCCGAATCAGCCCCAGCATTTT. Protein product: CATNTGQALPNQPQHF. The V gene is TRBV28, the J gene TRBJ1-5; 7 nucleotides match TRBD1. The germline CDR1 and CDR2 sequences are MDHEN and SYDVKM. J gave up 4 bases and V 10 bases, and 16 bases lay outside the gene matches. This CDR3 is built from 16 residues. Complete variable domain (other parts from reference TRBV28 and TRBJ1-5): DVKVTQSSRYLVKRTGEKVFLECVQDMDHENMFWYRQDPGLGLRLIYFSYDVKMKEKGDIPEGYSVSREKKERFSLILESASTNQTSMYLCATNTGQALPNQPQHFGDGTRLSIL.

Here the CDR3 reads CASCTGGTGTAANIQYF. CDR3 sequence (DNA): TGTGCCAGCTGTACCGGGGGGACCGGGACCGCCGCCAACATTCAGTACTTC. This chain uses TRBV6-2 or TRBV6-3 with TRBJ2-4; the match to TRBD2 covers 7 bases. CDR1 MNHEY and CDR2 SVGEGT come from the germline V gene. Losses at the gene ends were 8 bases for V and 7 bases for J; bases not matched to a gene: 20. CDR3 size: 17 residues.

CDR3 protein: CSASQEPMREQFF. As DNA, the CDR3 is TGCAGTGCTAGTCAGGAGCCAATGCGTGAGCAGTTCTTC. This chain uses TRBV20-1 with TRBJ2-1, with D unresolved. The CDR3 is 13 amino acids. Trimming took 3 bases from V and 9 from J, leaving 15 bases between them. The germline V gene encodes CDR1 DFQATT and CDR2 SNEGSKA (reference sequence).

This clonotype was picked up one time. This could be a read error, since a much larger clone is one nucleotide away. The rearrangement uses TRBV6-5 and TRBJ1-2; possibly TRBD1 for D (5 bases). V dropped 2 bases and J dropped 4 bases, with 11 bases sitting between them. CDR3 length: 14 amino acids. Per germline, CDR1 MNHEY and CDR2 SVGAGI. The CDR3 DNA sequence: TGTGCCAGCAGTTACGAATGGGGGACCTATGGCTACACCTTC. This sequence encodes CASSYEWGTYGYTF.

This clonotype was observed once. V and J are TRBV19 and TRBJ2-7; a possible D gene is TRBD1 (6 bases). Germline assignment: CDR1 LNHDA and CDR2 SQIVND (reference sequence). There are 16 residues in the CDR3. V was cut by 2 bases and J by 7 bases, with 21 bases left in between. As DNA, the CDR3 is TGTGCCAGTAGTATAACGAGGACAGCCTTGGTCCGGGAGCAGTACTTC. Residues: CASSITRTALVREQYF.

The sample holds many counts of this clonotype. The rearrangement uses TRBV2 and TRBJ1-4; D not certain. Germline CDR1 reads SNHLY; CDR2 reads FYNNEI. The CDR3 consists of 12 residues. The ends were cut back, 2 bases at V and 7 bases at J, with 5 bases in the middle. The DNA for the CDR3 is TGTGCCAGCAGTGAACTCTCTGAAAAACTGTTTTTT. Encoded protein: CASSELSEKLFF.

This clonotype was found many times. V and J are TRBV28 and TRBJ1-2; D is unresolved. CDR3 length: 16 amino acids. Germline CDR1 is MDHEN and CDR2 is SYDVKM. The V end lost 3 bases, the J end lost 6 bases, and 20 bases lay between the germline ends. CDR3 region: CASSLYRVSWFDGYTF. The CDR3, as DNA: TGTGCCAGCAGTTTGTATCGTGTTAGTTGGTTTGATGGCTACACCTTC.

This clonotype was seen many times. This chain uses TRBV5-1 with TRBJ2-7; D gene ambiguous. Germline loops: CDR1 SGHRS, CDR2 YFSETQ. V was pared by 4 bases and J by 4 bases, with 15 bases between. The CDR3 is 14 residues long. The CDR3 nucleotides are TGCGCCAGCAGCGCGGCCCCAAACAGATACGAGCAGTACTTC. Its protein is CASSAAPNRYEQYF.

J is TRBJ2-5 and V is TRBV20-1, with TRBD1 matching over 7 bases. V shed 4 bases and J 7 bases; nucleotides not matched to a gene: 9. The germline V gene encodes CDR1 DFQATT and CDR2 SNEGSKA (reference sequence). The CDR3 spans 13 residues. The CDR3: CSAKKTGITTQYF. CDR3 sequence (DNA): TGCAGTGCTAAAAAGACAGGGATTACGACCCAGTACTTC.

This clonotype was counted a few times. V usage is TRBV20-1 and J usage is TRBJ1-1; D gene uncertain. The CDR3 length is 14 residues. V was clipped by 0 bases and J by 0 bases, with 8 bases between them. The V gene's germline CDR1 is DFQATT and CDR2 SNEGSKA (reference sequence). DNA of the CDR3: TGCAGTGCTAGAGACAAGAGGGTGAACACTGAAGCTTTCTTT. This gives the protein CSARDKRVNTEAFF.